A selection of T cell receptor beta chains follows, all from one sample in a study of quantifying T cell responses using KT2 cells. TCRdb passed the UMI-ligation and nested PCR reads through MiXCR, listing each CDR3 protein once. The sample includes 25,000 to 35,000 distinct CDR3 sequences, 7.3% of them seen just once. Sequenced material: PBMCs spiked with cells of the T cell clone KT2. All receptors come from a human donor. The CDR3 runs from the conserved cysteine through the conserved F or W. Fields, in order: D gene, clone size, CDR3 length, V gene, J gene, CDR3 DNA, CDR3 protein. The D gene is left open where the match is weak. Where a row states a size, it is once, few, many or the class of an expanded clone; other rows omit it.

>NA|few|13|TRBV12-3/TRBV12-4|TRBJ1-1
TGTGCCAGCAGTTGGGAGTTTGGCACTGAAGCTTTCTTT
CASSWEFGTEAFF
>NA|many|13|TRBV2|TRBJ1-1
TGTGCCAGCAGGAGGGGACCGAACACTGAAGCTTTCTTT
CASRRGPNTEAFF
>NA|many|13|TRBV12-3/TRBV12-4|TRBJ1-2
TGTGCCAGCAGCTGGGCACCCTCTGATGGCTACACCTTC
CASSWAPSDGYTF
>NA|few|16|TRBV4-3|TRBJ2-1
TGCGCCAGCCAGCAGGGCTACGAAATCCGTAACAATGAGCAGTTCTTC
CASQQGYEIRNNEQFF
>NA|many|11|TRBV11-2|TRBJ2-1
TGTGCCAGCAGCTTAGTCCGTGAGCAGTTCTTC
CASSLVREQFF
>NA|NA|13|TRBV29-1|TRBJ2-7
TGCAGCGTTGAAGGCCCGACACTGTTCGAGCAGTACTTC
CSVEGPTLFEQYF
>NA|few|13|TRBV6-2/TRBV6-3|TRBJ2-7
TGTGCCAGCAGTTACAAAGACAACTACGAGCAGTACTTC
CASSYKDNYEQYF
>NA|few|11|TRBV12-5|TRBJ1-6
TGTGCTAGTGGTTCCCCTTCCCCCCTCCACTTT
CASGSPSPLHF
>TRBD1|few|14|TRBV6-1|TRBJ2-3
TGTGCCAGCACCTGGACAGGGATGATAGATACGCAGTATTTT
CASTWTGMIDTQYF
>TRBD1|few|15|TRBV11-2|TRBJ1-4
TGTGCCAGCAGCCCGCGGACAGGACTTAATGAAAAACTGTTTTTT
CASSPRTGLNEKLFF
>TRBD1|few|14|TRBV29-1|TRBJ2-7
TGCAGCGTAGCAGGGACAGGGGGCGAAGGCGAGCAGTACTTC
CSVAGTGGEGEQYF
>NA|few|12|TRBV10-3|TRBJ2-7
TGTGCCATCAGCCCGAAGGGCCACGAGCAGTACTTC
CAISPKGHEQYF
>TRBD1|many|15|TRBV30|TRBJ1-6
TGTGCCTGGAGTGTTCCCGACAGGGACAATTCACCCCTCCACTTT
CAWSVPDRDNSPLHF
>NA|many|15|TRBV7-9|TRBJ1-1
TGTGCCAGCAGCTTAGCAAGGGCAACGAACACTGAAGCTTTCTTT
CASSLARATNTEAFF
>NA|many|18|TRBV10-3|TRBJ1-5
TGTGCCATCAGTGAGTCGTCTCCCACATGGAATTCCCCCCAGCCCCAGCATTTT
CAISESSPTWNSPQPQHF
>TRBD1|NA|16|TRBV12-3/TRBV12-4|TRBJ1-5
TGTGCCAGCAGTTTGGGACAGGGTTGGGGCAATCAGCCCCAGCATTTT
CASSLGQGWGNQPQHF
>TRBD2|many|19|TRBV7-2|TRBJ2-5
TGTGCCAGCAGCTTATATCGGGTTTGGACTAGCGGGAGAGGAGAGACCCAGTACTTC
CASSLYRVWTSGRGETQYF
>NA|few|14|TRBV12-3/TRBV12-4|TRBJ1-4
TGTGCCAGCAGTGAACACGTGAAAAATGAAAAACTGTTTTTT
CASSEHVKNEKLFF
>NA|many|12|TRBV7-9|TRBJ1-5
TGTGCCAGCAGCTTAGGAGGTCAGCCCCAGCATTTT
CASSLGGQPQHF
>NA|few|13|TRBV6-6|TRBJ1-2
TGTGCCAGCAAAGGGGCCGTTAACTATGGCTACACCTTC
CASKGAVNYGYTF
>TRBD1|few|17|TRBV7-8|TRBJ2-6
TGTGCCAGCAGCCGGGACAGCAGAAGCTCTGGGGCCAACGTCCTGACTTTC
CASSRDSRSSGANVLTF
>NA|many|14|TRBV7-6|TRBJ1-3
TGTGCCAGCAGCTTAGGACTGGCTGCAAACACCATATATTTT
CASSLGLAANTIYF